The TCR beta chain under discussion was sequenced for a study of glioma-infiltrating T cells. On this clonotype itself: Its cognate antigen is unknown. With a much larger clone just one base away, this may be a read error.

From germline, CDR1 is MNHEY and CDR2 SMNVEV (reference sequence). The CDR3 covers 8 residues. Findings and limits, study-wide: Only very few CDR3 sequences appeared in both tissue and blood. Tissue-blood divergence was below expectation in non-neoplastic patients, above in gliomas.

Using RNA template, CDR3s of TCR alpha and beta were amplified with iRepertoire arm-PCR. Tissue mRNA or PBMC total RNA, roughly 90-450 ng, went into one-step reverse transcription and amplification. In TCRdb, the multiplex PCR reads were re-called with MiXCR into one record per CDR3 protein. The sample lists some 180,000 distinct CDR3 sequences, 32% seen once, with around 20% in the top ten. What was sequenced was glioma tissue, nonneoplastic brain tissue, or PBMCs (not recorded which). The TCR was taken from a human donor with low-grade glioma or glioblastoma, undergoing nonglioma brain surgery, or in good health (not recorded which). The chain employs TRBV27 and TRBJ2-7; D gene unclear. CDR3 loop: CASSFCRF. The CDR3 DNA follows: TGTGCCAGCAGCTTTTGCCGCTTC.